These T cell receptor beta chains were read from a single sample in a study of early T cells in non-severe SARS-CoV-2 infection. TCRdb analysed the 5' RACE reads with MiXCR anew, one entry per CDR3 protein. The sample records about 42,000 distinct CDR3 sequences, around 6.9% being singletons. The sample consisted of whole blood. The receptor set was obtained from an adult who was a healthcare worker with PCR-confirmed SARS-CoV-2 infection or an uninfected control (not recorded which). The CDR3 runs from the conserved cysteine through the conserved F or W. Each record gives: D gene, V gene, J gene, clone size, CDR3 DNA, CDR3 protein. The D gene is left open where the match is weak. Part of the rows lack a size; the others show once, few, many or a class for expanded clones.

d_gene: -; v_gene: TRBV5-4; j_gene: TRBJ1-6; abundance: -; CDR3nt: TGTGCCAGCAGCTTGCTACAGGGCGGTTCACCCCTCCACTTT; CDR3aa: CASSLLQGGSPLHF
d_gene: TRBD1; v_gene: TRBV12-3/TRBV12-4; j_gene: TRBJ1-1; abundance: -; CDR3nt: TGTGCCAGCATTCCGTGGGGGACAGAAGGAACTGAAGCTTTCTTT; CDR3aa: CASIPWGTEGTEAFF
d_gene: -; v_gene: TRBV13; j_gene: TRBJ1-4; abundance: many; CDR3nt: TGTGCCAGCAGCTTACACGGCGAGAAAAAACTGTTTTTT; CDR3aa: CASSLHGEKKLFF
d_gene: TRBD2; v_gene: TRBV30; j_gene: TRBJ2-5; abundance: many; CDR3nt: TGTGCCTGCAAAAACGGGACTACCGGGAGGGAGACCCAGTACTTC; CDR3aa: CACKNGTTGRETQYF
d_gene: -; v_gene: TRBV19; j_gene: TRBJ1-1; abundance: many; CDR3nt: TGTGCCAGTAGTATCCGGCCAAACACTGAAGCTTTCTTT; CDR3aa: CASSIRPNTEAFF
d_gene: -; v_gene: TRBV11-2; j_gene: TRBJ2-1; abundance: many; CDR3nt: TGTGCCAGCAGCAGCAGGGACTTGCAGTTCTTC; CDR3aa: CASSSRDLQFF
d_gene: -; v_gene: TRBV5-1; j_gene: TRBJ2-5; abundance: few; CDR3nt: TGCGCCAGCAGCTTAGGGGGGAGCCGAGAGACCCAGTACTTC; CDR3aa: CASSLGGSRETQYF
d_gene: TRBD2; v_gene: TRBV5-1; j_gene: TRBJ2-7; abundance: -; CDR3nt: TGCGCCAGCAGTCGAACTAGCGGGGCGCGATACGAGCAGTACTTC; CDR3aa: CASSRTSGARYEQYF
d_gene: -; v_gene: TRBV7-9; j_gene: TRBJ2-7; abundance: many; CDR3nt: TGTGCCAGCAGTTCAACCGGGACGGATTCCTACGAGCAGTACTTC; CDR3aa: CASSSTGTDSYEQYF
d_gene: -; v_gene: TRBV18; j_gene: TRBJ2-5; abundance: few; CDR3nt: TGTGCCAGCTCACCAGGTAGCCAAGAGACCCAGTACTTC; CDR3aa: CASSPGSQETQYF
d_gene: TRBD1; v_gene: TRBV20-1; j_gene: TRBJ1-2; abundance: -; CDR3nt: TGCAGTGCTAGAGCCACAGGGGGATCAAACTATGGCTACACCTTC; CDR3aa: CSARATGGSNYGYTF
d_gene: TRBD1; v_gene: TRBV7-2; j_gene: TRBJ2-5; abundance: few; CDR3nt: TGTGCCAGCAGCCCGGGTCCGGGACAGCAAGAGACCCAGTACTTC; CDR3aa: CASSPGPGQQETQYF
d_gene: -; v_gene: TRBV7-6; j_gene: TRBJ2-3; abundance: many; CDR3nt: TGTGCCAGCAGCTCCGGACCAGCCACAGATACGCAGTATTTT; CDR3aa: CASSSGPATDTQYF
d_gene: TRBD2; v_gene: TRBV20-1; j_gene: TRBJ2-5; abundance: few; CDR3nt: TGCAGTGCCCCTCCGGGGAGCGGGGGAAAAGAGACCCAGTACTTC; CDR3aa: CSAPPGSGGKETQYF
d_gene: -; v_gene: TRBV11-2; j_gene: TRBJ2-5; abundance: medium-sized; CDR3nt: TGCGCCAGCAGCTTGAGCAGCCAAGAGACCCAGTACTTC; CDR3aa: CASSLSSQETQYF
d_gene: TRBD1; v_gene: TRBV29-1; j_gene: TRBJ2-1; abundance: few; CDR3nt: TGCAGCGTCGCCTACTTGGACAGGGTGGGCAATGAGCAGTTCTTC; CDR3aa: CSVAYLDRVGNEQFF
d_gene: TRBD2; v_gene: TRBV9; j_gene: TRBJ2-1; abundance: many; CDR3nt: TGTGCCAGCAGCGTAAGACTAGCGCCCTACAATGAGCAGTTCTTC; CDR3aa: CASSVRLAPYNEQFF
d_gene: TRBD1; v_gene: TRBV6-4; j_gene: TRBJ1-6; abundance: many; CDR3nt: TGTGCCAGCAGTCAGACGACAGGGGGTTTCTCACCCCTCCACTTT; CDR3aa: CASSQTTGGFSPLHF
d_gene: -; v_gene: TRBV7-9; j_gene: TRBJ2-3; abundance: many; CDR3nt: TGTGCCAGCAGCTTCGGCAGCACAGATACGCAGTATTTT; CDR3aa: CASSFGSTDTQYF
d_gene: TRBD1; v_gene: TRBV2; j_gene: TRBJ1-2; abundance: few; CDR3nt: TGTGCCAGCAGGGCGGGACAGCTTTATTATGGCTACACCTTC; CDR3aa: CASRAGQLYYGYTF
d_gene: TRBD1; v_gene: TRBV10-2; j_gene: TRBJ2-1; abundance: -; CDR3nt: TGCGCCAGCAGTCCGGGACAGGGATACTACAATGAGCAGTTCTTC; CDR3aa: CASSPGQGYYNEQFF
d_gene: -; v_gene: TRBV30; j_gene: TRBJ2-2; abundance: few; CDR3nt: TGTGCCTGGAGTGTAAGGACCGTTCAGGCCGGGGAGCTGTTTTTT; CDR3aa: CAWSVRTVQAGELFF
d_gene: -; v_gene: TRBV11-2; j_gene: TRBJ2-7; abundance: few; CDR3nt: TGTGCCAGCAGCTTAGATTTGGCAGGGAACTACGAGCAGTACTTC; CDR3aa: CASSLDLAGNYEQYF
d_gene: -; v_gene: TRBV4-3; j_gene: TRBJ1-2; abundance: few; CDR3nt: TGCGCCAGCAGCCAGGACGGACAGACCTATGGCTACACCTTC; CDR3aa: CASSQDGQTYGYTF
d_gene: TRBD2; v_gene: TRBV20-1; j_gene: TRBJ2-5; abundance: many; CDR3nt: TGCAGTGCTCTCAGCGGGGCGCCAGAGACCCAGTACTTC; CDR3aa: CSALSGAPETQYF
d_gene: TRBD1; v_gene: TRBV12-3/TRBV12-4; j_gene: TRBJ2-5; abundance: -; CDR3nt: TGTGCCAGCAGTTTGCTCGGGGACAGGATGGAGACCCAGTACTTC; CDR3aa: CASSLLGDRMETQYF
d_gene: -; v_gene: TRBV29-1; j_gene: TRBJ1-5; abundance: many; CDR3nt: TGCAGCTTTACCGGGGGTCAGCCCCAGCATTTT; CDR3aa: CSFTGGQPQHF
d_gene: -; v_gene: TRBV18; j_gene: TRBJ2-1; abundance: many; CDR3nt: TGTGCCAGCTCGGTACGTAACAATGAGCAGTTCTTC; CDR3aa: CASSVRNNEQFF
d_gene: -; v_gene: TRBV25-1; j_gene: TRBJ1-6; abundance: few; CDR3nt: TGTGCCAGCAGTGAATATGTGTCACCCCTCCACTTT; CDR3aa: CASSEYVSPLHF
d_gene: -; v_gene: TRBV19; j_gene: TRBJ1-3; abundance: many; CDR3nt: TGTGCCAGTAGTATCGGGGGGACTGGAAACACCATATATTTT; CDR3aa: CASSIGGTGNTIYF
d_gene: TRBD1; v_gene: TRBV15; j_gene: TRBJ1-1; abundance: many; CDR3nt: TGTGCCACCAGCAGGACAGGGGGCGTGGTGACTGAAGCTTTCTTT; CDR3aa: CATSRTGGVVTEAFF
d_gene: -; v_gene: TRBV20-1; j_gene: TRBJ1-6; abundance: many; CDR3nt: TGCAGTGCGCAAGTACCGGGACATATTAATTCACCCCTCCACTTT; CDR3aa: CSAQVPGHINSPLHF
d_gene: -; v_gene: TRBV6-5; j_gene: TRBJ1-2; abundance: few; CDR3nt: TGTGCCAGCAGGAGTTGGAGGAATTTCTATGGCTACACCTTC; CDR3aa: CASRSWRNFYGYTF
d_gene: -; v_gene: TRBV24-1; j_gene: TRBJ2-3; abundance: few; CDR3nt: TGTGCCACATCAGACTCGAGGGGCAGTGGAGATACGCAGTATTTT; CDR3aa: CATSDSRGSGDTQYF
d_gene: -; v_gene: TRBV6-9; j_gene: TRBJ1-1; abundance: -; CDR3nt: TGTGCCAGCGGGGGAAGATACGGGCCTCACCTGAACACTGAAGCTTTCTTT; CDR3aa: CASGGRYGPHLNTEAFF
d_gene: -; v_gene: TRBV10-3; j_gene: TRBJ2-7; abundance: few; CDR3nt: TGTGCCATCAGTGACAGCCCCCAATACGAGCAGTACTTC; CDR3aa: CAISDSPQYEQYF
d_gene: TRBD2; v_gene: TRBV13; j_gene: TRBJ2-3; abundance: many; CDR3nt: TGTGCCAGCAGCTCACATGGACTAGCGGGGGGCCCGGGAGATACGCAGTATTTT; CDR3aa: CASSSHGLAGGPGDTQYF
d_gene: TRBD1; v_gene: TRBV6-6; j_gene: TRBJ2-3; abundance: -; CDR3nt: TGTGCCAGCAGTCACCTCCTGGACAGGGAAGGGGGTACGCAGTATTTT; CDR3aa: CASSHLLDREGGTQYF
d_gene: -; v_gene: TRBV7-9; j_gene: TRBJ2-7; abundance: -; CDR3nt: TGTGCCAGCAGCTTAGCAGTCGCCTACGAGCAGTACTTC; CDR3aa: CASSLAVAYEQYF
d_gene: -; v_gene: TRBV25-1; j_gene: TRBJ2-3; abundance: many; CDR3nt: TGTGCCAGCAGCCTACGGGGGGATACGCAGTATTTT; CDR3aa: CASSLRGDTQYF
d_gene: TRBD1; v_gene: TRBV19; j_gene: TRBJ1-5; abundance: many; CDR3nt: TGTGCCAGTAGTATGGGACAGGACAATCAGCCCCAGCATTTT; CDR3aa: CASSMGQDNQPQHF
d_gene: TRBD1; v_gene: TRBV20-1; j_gene: TRBJ1-2; abundance: few; CDR3nt: TGCAGTGCTTCACCGGGGACAGGGTATGGCTACACCTTC; CDR3aa: CSASPGTGYGYTF
d_gene: -; v_gene: TRBV6-5; j_gene: TRBJ1-1; abundance: many; CDR3nt: TGTGCCAGCAGTTACTCGATTCACCTAGGCGGAGGTTTGGAAGCTTTCTTT; CDR3aa: CASSYSIHLGGGLEAFF